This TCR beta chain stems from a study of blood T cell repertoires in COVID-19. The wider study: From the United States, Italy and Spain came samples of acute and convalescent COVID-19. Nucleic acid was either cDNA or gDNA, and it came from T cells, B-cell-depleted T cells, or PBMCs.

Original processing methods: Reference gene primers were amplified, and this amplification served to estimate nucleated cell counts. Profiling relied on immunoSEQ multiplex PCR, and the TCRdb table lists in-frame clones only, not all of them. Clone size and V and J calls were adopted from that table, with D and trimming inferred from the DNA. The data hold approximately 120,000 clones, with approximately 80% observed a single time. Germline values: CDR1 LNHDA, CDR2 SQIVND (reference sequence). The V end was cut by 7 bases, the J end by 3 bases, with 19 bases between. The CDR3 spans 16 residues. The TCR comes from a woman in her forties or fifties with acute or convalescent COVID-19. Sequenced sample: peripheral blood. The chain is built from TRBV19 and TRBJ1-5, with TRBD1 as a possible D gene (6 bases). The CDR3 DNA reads TGTGCCAGTACCGCAGGACGGGACACCTACAATCAGCCCCAGCATTTT. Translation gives CASTAGRDTYNQPQHF.